A selection of T cell receptor beta chains follows, all from one sample in a study of T cells in Graves' hyperthyroidism and ophthalmopathy. TCRdb reanalysed the multiplex PCR reads using MiXCR and keeps one entry per CDR3 protein. The repertoire consists of around 290,000 distinct CDR3 sequences, with about 13% occurring once and the leading ten covering 7% to 9.5%. The sequenced material came from blood. Receptors were obtained from a woman aged 40-49 years with Graves' hyperthyroidism. Each CDR3 is given with its conserved first and last residue. A D gene is named only where the DNA matches it firmly. Clone size, where shown, is once, few, many, or a class for clones that have expanded.

TRBJ2-7 many TRBV27 TRBD2 13 TGTGCCAGCATCTCGACTAGCGGCTACGAGCAGTACTTC CASISTSGYEQYF
TRBJ1-4 . TRBV5-4 TRBD1 13 TGTGCCACCACGAAACAGGGGGAGGAAAAACTGTTTTTT CATTKQGEEKLFF
TRBJ2-7 many TRBV27 TRBD2 15 TGTGCCAGCAGTCTAGCGGGGGGGAAGGCCTACGAGCAGTACTTC CASSLAGGKAYEQYF
TRBJ2-5 many TRBV9 TRBD2 16 TGTGCCAGCAGCGCCTTTAGCGGGAGGGTGGACGAGACCCAGTACTTC CASSAFSGRVDETQYF
TRBJ1-5 many TRBV20-1 TRBD1 15 TGCAGTGCTAGATTGGGAGCAGGGGGAGGTCAGCCCCAGCATTTT CSARLGAGGGQPQHF
TRBJ2-1 many TRBV7-9 TRBD2 15 TGTGCCAGCAGCTTAGCAGGACTAGCGGACAATGAGCAGTTCTTC CASSLAGLADNEQFF
TRBJ2-2 . TRBV19 TRBD2 16 TGTGCCAGTAGTATCCGGCAGGCGGGAGTAATCGGGGAGCTGTTTTTT CASSIRQAGVIGELFF
TRBJ2-7 many TRBV28 TRBD2 13 TGTGCCAGCAGCCACGGACTAGTGAGGGAGCAGTACTTC CASSHGLVREQYF
TRBJ2-5 many TRBV10-3 . 13 TGTGCCATCAGTACAGGGAACCAAGAGACCCAGTACTTC CAISTGNQETQYF
TRBJ2-7 many TRBV7-3 . 15 TGTGCCAGCAGCTTAACCCCGGGAAATCTCTACGAGCAGTACTTC CASSLTPGNLYEQYF
TRBJ2-5 many TRBV19 . 14 TGTGCCAGTAGTATGGGGACGAGGGCGGAGACCCAGTACTTC CASSMGTRAETQYF
TRBJ2-7 . TRBV10-3 TRBD2 14 TGTGCCATCAGTGATGCGGGGGTACCCGACGAGCAGTACTTC CAISDAGVPDEQYF
TRBJ2-5 few TRBV25-1 . 15 TGTGCCAGCAGTGGGGGACAGGGACTAGCAGAGACCCAGTACTTC CASSGGQGLAETQYF
TRBJ2-7 many TRBV7-9 TRBD2 20 TGTGCCAGCAGCTTAGGTTGGACTAGCGACCGAAAAAAGTCGTTCCACGAGCAGTACTTC CASSLGWTSDRKKSFHEQYF